This T cell receptor beta chain was found in a study of blood T cell repertoires in COVID-19. V was clipped by 4 bases and J by 5 bases; unmatched bases: 6. The germline V gene has CDR1 MNHEY and CDR2 SVGEGT. The CDR3 runs 14 residues. Clones were read by immunoSEQ multiplex PCR, and TCRdb kept only the in-frame ones, dropping some. The data show 52,000 or so clones, 60% to 85% seen once. The sequence was collected from a human donor in a cohort sampled during active COVID-19. This chain links TRBV6-2 or TRBV6-3 with TRBJ2-7; 9 bases agree with TRBD1. Specimen: peripheral blood. The CDR3 DNA reads TGTGCCAGCAGTTCCAACAGGGGGCTCGACGAGCAGTACTTC. Encoded protein: CASSSNRGLDEQYF.